Below, 21 T cell receptor beta chains from the same sample are listed, as sequenced in a study of beta chain features in type 1 diabetes. Study-level results: TCRB CDR3 length was moderately but significantly reduced in all four CD4+ subsets of Type 1 diabetes patients.

These TCRs' antigens remain unknown. The sequenced template was cDNA made from the entire isolated RNA. Assay: immunoSEQ multiplex PCR; the TCRdb copy retains only in-frame clones and omits some. Among around 140,000 clones listed, more than 10% were seen once. The sequencing input was central memory CD4+ T cells from blood. These receptors came from a man between 18 and 29 years old with type 1 diabetes.

This clone turned up a few times. The chain combines TRBV10-1 with TRBJ2-1; TRBD2 aligns across 7 bases. Germline trimming cut 2 bases from V and 3 bases from J; bases unmatched to any gene: 4. This CDR3 has 15 residues. From germline, CDR1 is WNHNN and CDR2 SYGVQD (reference sequence). CDR3 amino acids: CASSERLADYNEQFF. The CDR3 DNA reads TGCGCCAGCAGTGAGAGGCTAGCGGACTACAATGAGCAGTTCTTC.

This clone was counted between two and nine times. The CDR3 DNA sequence: TGTGCCAGCAGCACTATTACTCCCTACAATGAGCAGTTCTTC. Amino acids: CASSTITPYNEQFF. The chain recombines TRBV2 with TRBJ2-1; D is undetermined. Trimming took off 6 bases at V and 2 bases at J, with 11 bases between the two ends. Germline loops: CDR1 SNHLY, CDR2 FYNNEI. This CDR3 region has 14 residues.

The chain couples TRBV28 to TRBJ2-1; 10 positions agree with TRBD1. Germline CDR1 MDHEN, CDR2 SYDVKM. The CDR3 sequence is 15 residues long. J was trimmed by 9 bases and V by 1 base; bases with no gene match: 6. The CDR3 DNA follows: TGTGCCAGCAGTTTATTGGGACAGGGGAATACTGAGCAGTTCTTC. This gives the protein CASSLLGQGNTEQFF.

At least ten counts were recorded for this clone. V usage is TRBV5-1 and J usage is TRBJ2-1, with 8 bases identical to TRBD1. The J segment lost 5 bases and the V segment lost 0 bases, leaving 16 bases of the junction unmatched. Germline V gene lookup returns CDR1 SGHRS and CDR2 YFSETQ. The CDR3 is 19 residues long. CDR3 in DNA: TGCGCCAGCAGCTTGGAGTCCCAGGGGGCTCTCCGTAGGGACAATGAGCAGTTCTTC. It specifies CASSLESQGALRRDNEQFF.

This clone occurred a few times. The rearrangement uses TRBV7-6 and TRBJ1-4; no clear D gene. From germline, CDR1 is SGHVS and CDR2 FNYEAQ. The V gene lost 3 bases and the J gene lost 7 bases, with 9 bases spanning the gap. The CDR3 contains 13 residues. The CDR3 region has the DNA TGTGCCAGCAGCTTTAATGAGGGTGAAAAACTGTTTTTT. It specifies CASSFNEGEKLFF.

The sample holds one count of this clone. The chain has TRBV29-1 and TRBJ2-3; the match to TRBD2 covers 8 bases. Germline values: CDR1 SQVTM, CDR2 ANQGSEA. CDR3 length: 15 residues. Trimming at V came to 3 bases and at J to 3 bases, leaving 8 bases not matched to a gene. The chain's CDR3 is CSVDRAGGNTDTQYF. In nucleotides, the CDR3 is TGCAGCGTTGATAGGGCGGGGGGTAATACAGATACGCAGTATTTT.

The chain recombines TRBV4-2 with TRBJ2-5, with a tentative D call TRBD1 (6 bases). Trimming removed 0 bases at V and 3 bases at J, with 14 bases between. Germline CDR1 LGHNA, CDR2 YNFKEQ. CDR3 size: 16 residues. DNA of the CDR3: TGTGCCAGCAGCCAAGACGGGGCTCAGGGGAAAGAGACCCAGTACTTC. Translation: CASSQDGAQGKETQYF.

This chain connects TRBV7-9 to TRBJ2-3, with D perhaps matching TRBD2 (6 bases). Trimming stripped 4 bases from V and 4 bases from J, with 9 bases between. The CDR3 has 13 amino acids. The germline V gene has CDR1 SEHNR and CDR2 FQNEAQ (reference sequence). The CDR3 DNA is TGTGCCAGCAGCTGGGGACTTTCAGATACGCAGTATTTT. Its translation: CASSWGLSDTQYF. The full variable domain, its missing parts supplied by reference TRBV7-9 and TRBJ2-3, is DTGVSQNPRHKITKRGQNVTFRCDPISEHNRLYWYRQTLGQGPEFLTYFQNEAQLEKSRLLSDRFSAERPKGSFSTLEIQRTEQGDSAMYLCASSWGLSDTQYFGPGTRLTVL.

This clone was seen more than once but under ten times. The V gene is TRBV9, the J gene TRBJ1-2; no reliable D call. This CDR3 spans 15 amino acids. V lost 4 bases to trimming and J lost 2 bases, with 15 bases between them. Germline loops: CDR1 SGDLS, CDR2 YYNGEE. The CDR3 DNA follows: TGTGCCAGCAGCACAGAGGTCGGATCCAACTATGGCTACACCTTC. Translated, it gives CASSTEVGSNYGYTF. Using reference TRBV9 and TRBJ1-2 for the parts outside the CDR3, the full variable domain is DSGVTQTPKHLITATGQRVTLRCSPRSGDLSVYWYQQSLDQGLQFLIQYYNGEERAKGNILERFSAQQFPDLHSELNLSSLELGDSALYFCASSTEVGSNYGYTFGSGTRLTVV.

The CDR3 DNA follows: TGTGCCAGCAGCTTAGAGGGGGCCACTGAAGCTTTCTTT. It is translated as CASSLEGATEAFF. The chain couples TRBV7-9 to TRBJ1-1, with 7 positions matching TRBD1. The CDR3 sequence is 13 residues long. Germline CDR1 and CDR2: SEHNR and FQNEAQ (reference sequence). V lost 1 base to trimming and J lost 4 bases; unmatched junction nucleotides: 0.

The chain carries TRBV4-1 and TRBJ1-2; 8 bases align to TRBD1. Germline CDR1 is MGHRA and CDR2 is YSYEKL. The CDR3 runs 12 residues. Germline trimming cut 4 bases from V and 10 bases from J; bases unmatched to any gene: 5. The CDR3 DNA sequence: TGCGCCAGCAGCCTGGTGGGACAGGTCTACACCTTC. It yields the protein CASSLVGQVYTF.

This clone was counted a few times. This chain connects TRBV5-1 to TRBJ2-3, with unresolved D. The CDR3 has 14 residues. V shed 1 base and J shed 1 base, with 7 bases lying between them. Germline V gene sequence: CDR1 SGHRS, CDR2 YFSETQ. The CDR3 DNA reads TGCGCCAGCAGCTTGACGCAGGGCACAGATACGCAGTATTTT. Translation gives CASSLTQGTDTQYF. Variable domain in full (rest from reference TRBV5-1 and TRBJ2-3): KAGVTQTPRYLIKTRGQQVTLSCSPISGHRSVSWYQQTPGQGLQFLFEYFSETQRNKGNFPGRFSGRQFSNSRSEMNVSTLELGDSALYLCASSLTQGTDTQYFGPGTRLTVL.

This rearrangement joins TRBV18 to TRBJ1-1; 11 positions match TRBD1. V shed 5 bases, J shed 3 bases, and the junction held 2 bases outside the gene matches. The CDR3 is made up of 14 amino acids. Germline lookup yields CDR1 KGHSH and CDR2 LQKENI. CDR3 sequence: CASSAGQGDTEAFF. CDR3 in DNA: TGTGCCAGCTCAGCGGGACAGGGGGACACTGAAGCTTTCTTT.

The chain employs TRBV27 and TRBJ2-1, with no clear D. The CDR3 loop spans 15 amino acids. CDR1 is MNHEY and CDR2 is SMNVEV in the germline V gene (reference sequence). V lost 5 bases, J lost 6 bases, and 17 bases lay in between. The CDR3 region has the DNA TGTGCCAGCAGTCCCTGGACCACGTCTCCCAATGAGCAGTTCTTC. Its protein is CASSPWTTSPNEQFF.

The chain links TRBV28 to TRBJ2-7, with 9 bases fitting TRBD1. The CDR3 contains 17 residues. After removal of 6 bases from V and 2 bases from J, the junction contained 14 bases not matched to a gene. The germline gives CDR1 MDHEN, CDR2 SYDVKM. The DNA of the CDR3 is TGTGCCAGCAGCCCCTTCCCCGGGACAGGGTCCGCCTACGAGCAGTACTTC. This gives the protein CASSPFPGTGSAYEQYF.

In its sample, this clone was seen a few times. CDR3 sequence: CASSYGLAPFQETQYF. CDR3 coding DNA: TGTGCCAGCAGCTACGGACTGGCACCCTTTCAAGAGACCCAGTACTTC. The V and J genes are TRBV11-2 and TRBJ2-5, with a weak D call TRBD2 (5 bases). Trimming removed 4 bases at V and 2 bases at J, with 17 bases between. The CDR3 is 16 amino acids. The V gene's germline CDR1 is SGHAT and CDR2 FQNNGV.

The table lists this clone with a few counts. The genes are TRBV30 and TRBJ1-4; 9 nucleotides align to TRBD1. J lost 4 bases, V lost 8 bases, and 11 bases had no gene match. Germline V gene lookup returns CDR1 GTSNPN and CDR2 SVGIG (reference sequence). The CDR3 has 15 residues. CDR3 nucleotide sequence: TGTGCCCGACGCCGTCGGGGACAGGGTAATGAAAAACTGTTTTTT. Protein sequence: CARRRRGQGNEKLFF.

This clone was detected only a few times. The rearrangement uses TRBV6-5 and TRBJ2-7, with D possibly being TRBD1 (6 bases). Germline values: CDR1 MNHEY, CDR2 SVGAGI. V was cut by 2 bases and J by 0 bases, with 14 bases left in between. The CDR3 has 16 residues. This CDR3 is CASSYRGTDYSYEQYF. The DNA of the CDR3 is TGTGCCAGCAGTTACAGGGGGACCGACTACTCCTACGAGCAGTACTTC.

This clone was counted a few times. This rearrangement joins TRBV7-9 to TRBJ2-1; 7 nucleotides line up with TRBD1. The V segment lost 3 bases and the J segment 9 bases; nucleotides outside the gene matches: 11. The germline V gene encodes CDR1 SEHNR and CDR2 FQNEAQ (reference sequence). The CDR3 is 15 residues long. CDR3 sequence: CASSFARQGDGEQFF. DNA of the CDR3: TGTGCCAGCAGCTTCGCGCGGCAGGGGGACGGTGAGCAGTTCTTC.

This rearrangement joins TRBV10-3 to TRBJ1-2, with a weak D call TRBD1 (6 bases). The CDR3 consists of 15 residues. V was pared by 0 bases and J by 2 bases, with 10 bases between. CDR1 is ENHRY and CDR2 is SYGVKD in the germline V gene. In nucleotides, the CDR3 is TGTGCCATCAGTGAGTCGAAAGGACAGAACTATGGCTACACCTTC. This sequence encodes CAISESKGQNYGYTF.

The chain combines TRBV4-1 with TRBJ2-1; 10 bases map to TRBD2. V was pared by 4 bases and J by 4 bases, with 4 bases of the junction left unmatched. Germline assignment: CDR1 MGHRA and CDR2 YSYEKL. The CDR3 runs 15 residues. The DNA of the CDR3 is TGCGCCAGCAGCCCCGGACTAGCGGTTTACAATGAGCAGTTCTTC. Translation: CASSPGLAVYNEQFF.